These T cell receptor beta chains were read from a single sample in a study of CD8 T cells in Susac syndrome. MiXCR was run by TCRdb on the immunoSEQ multiplex PCR reads, yielding one entry per CDR3 protein. The repertoire has around 79,000 distinct CDR3 sequences, about 95% of them found once; the top ten carry approximately 0.4%. The sample taken for sequencing was CD8+ T cells from PBMCs. The source is a human donor with multiple sclerosis. The CDR3 runs from the conserved cysteine through the conserved F or W. The order of the fields is D gene, J gene, clone size, V gene, CDR3 protein, CDR3 DNA. The D gene is left open where the match is weak. Rows may omit the clone size; those that give it use once, few, many or a size class.

TRBD2	TRBJ2-7	.	TRBV30	CAWSVGGGWYEQYF	TGTGCCTGGAGTGTAGGCGGGGGTTGGTACGAGCAGTACTTC
TRBD1	TRBJ1-5	.	TRBV3-1	CASSLTGGNQPQHF	TGTGCCAGCAGCCTCACAGGGGGCAATCAGCCCCAGCATTTT
TRBD1	TRBJ1-6	.	TRBV2	CASTWTGGNSPLHF	TGTGCCAGCACCTGGACAGGGGGTAATTCACCCCTCCACTTT
TRBD1	TRBJ1-2	.	TRBV9	CASSDRGVGYTF	TGTGCCAGCAGCGACAGGGGGGTTGGCTACACCTTC
.	TRBJ1-1	.	TRBV10-3	CAIRMGLGGGQNTEAFF	TGTGCCATCAGAATGGGGCTAGGGGGGGGACAGAACACTGAAGCTTTCTTT
.	TRBJ2-2	.	TRBV27	CASSWAGDTGELFF	TGTGCCAGCAGTTGGGCAGGGGACACCGGGGAGCTGTTTTTT
.	TRBJ1-2	.	TRBV30	CAWSVVFGRNYGYTF	TGTGCCTGGAGTGTAGTCTTCGGGAGAAACTATGGCTACACCTTC
TRBD2	TRBJ2-1	.	TRBV7-9	CASSSDSGRAANEQFF	TGTGCCAGCAGCTCCGATAGCGGGAGGGCCGCCAATGAGCAGTTCTTC
.	TRBJ2-3	.	TRBV4-1	CASSPRSDTQYF	TGCGCCAGCAGCCCTCGATCCGATACGCAGTATTTT
.	TRBJ2-3	once	TRBV7-2	CASSLEWRSTDTQYF	TGTGCCAGCAGCTTAGAATGGCGGAGCACAGATACGCAGTATTTT
TRBD1	TRBJ2-7	.	TRBV4-1	CASSQEDRAVYEQYF	TGCGCCAGCAGCCAAGAAGACAGGGCGGTCTACGAGCAGTACTTC
.	TRBJ2-7	.	TRBV7-9	CASSSDRSYEQYF	TGTGCCAGCAGCTCCGACAGGTCCTACGAGCAGTACTTC
TRBD2	TRBJ2-3	.	TRBV18	CASSLLPGGLAGPPVDTQYF	TGTGCCAGCTCACTACTCCCCGGGGGACTAGCGGGGCCTCCCGTAGATACGCAGTATTTT
TRBD2	TRBJ2-1	.	TRBV20-1	CSAPKSGLAGGPRNEQFF	TGCAGTGCTCCCAAGTCGGGACTAGCGGGGGGGCCCCGCAATGAGCAGTTCTTC
TRBD2	TRBJ2-1	.	TRBV3-1	CASSQDRGRPDEQFF	TGTGCCAGCAGCCAAGATCGCGGGAGGCCAGATGAGCAGTTCTTC
TRBD1	TRBJ1-2	.	TRBV9	CASSSRITGGSNYGYTF	TGTGCCAGCAGCTCCAGGATTACAGGGGGCTCTAACTATGGCTACACCTTC
.	TRBJ2-7	.	TRBV7-2	CASSLGWTEYEQYF	TGTGCCAGCAGCTTAGGATGGACTGAATACGAGCAGTACTTC
.	TRBJ1-1	.	TRBV3-1	CASSQYKAFF	TGTGCCAGCAGCCAATATAAAGCTTTCTTT
.	TRBJ2-7	.	TRBV27	CASSLGSWEGQYF	TGTGCCAGCAGTTTAGGGTCGTGGGAAGGGCAGTACTTC
.	TRBJ2-5	.	TRBV4-1	CASSQVLDRVSETQYF	TGCGCCAGCAGCCAAGTCCTCGACCGTGTCTCAGAGACCCAGTACTTC
.	TRBJ1-1	.	TRBV6-4	CASSVWANTEAFF	TGTGCCAGCAGTGTTTGGGCGAACACTGAAGCTTTCTTT
.	TRBJ2-2	.	TRBV6-5	CASSYPGPPSTGELFF	TGTGCCAGCAGTTACCCGGGACCTCCGAGCACCGGGGAGCTGTTTTTT
.	TRBJ2-7	.	TRBV12-3/TRBV12-4	CASSHTEDFSYEQYF	TGTGCCAGCAGTCACACAGAAGATTTCTCCTACGAGCAGTACTTC
.	TRBJ2-3	.	TRBV2	CASREGPGADTQYF	TGTGCCAGCAGGGAAGGGCCCGGGGCAGATACGCAGTATTTT
.	TRBJ1-5	.	TRBV15	CATSRDFSRGQPQHF	TGTGCCACCAGCAGAGATTTCTCGCGGGGCCAGCCCCAGCATTTT
.	TRBJ2-6	.	TRBV4-2	CASRPSATGANVLTF	TGTGCCAGCAGACCCTCAGCGACCGGGGCCAACGTCCTGACTTTC
.	TRBJ1-1	.	TRBV7-3	CASSKRPQREVASGKSMNTEAFF	TGTGCCAGCAGCAAACGTCCCCAAAGGGAGGTCGCGAGTGGAAAATCAATGAACACTGAAGCTTTCTTT
.	TRBJ1-1	.	TRBV27	CASSLLGANTEAFF	TGTGCCAGCAGTTTGTTGGGGGCGAACACTGAAGCTTTCTTT
TRBD1	TRBJ1-2	.	TRBV19	CASSQGEYGYTF	TGTGCCAGTAGTCAGGGGGAATATGGCTACACCTTC
TRBD2	TRBJ2-1	.	TRBV20-1	CSASSGRTYNEQFF	TGCAGTGCTAGTAGCGGGAGGACTTACAATGAGCAGTTCTTC
.	TRBJ1-4	.	TRBV27	CASSLWLNEKLFF	TGTGCCAGCAGTTTATGGCTGAATGAAAAACTGTTTTTT
.	TRBJ2-7	.	TRBV4-1	CASSQEGVQGYEQYF	TGCGCCAGCAGCCAAGAGGGGGTACAGGGCTACGAGCAGTACTTC
.	TRBJ1-1	.	TRBV20-1	CSATFGTFF	TGCAGTGCTACTTTCGGGACTTTCTTT
.	TRBJ2-7	.	TRBV27	CASSSLAGRAFYEQYF	TGTGCCAGCAGTTCTCTGGCAGGCAGGGCCTTTTACGAGCAGTACTTC
.	TRBJ1-1	.	TRBV3-1	CASSPGDELMNTEAFF	TGTGCCAGCAGCCCAGGGGACGAGTTGATGAACACTGAAGCTTTCTTT
.	TRBJ2-1	.	TRBV19	CASSIGTINNEQFF	TGTGCCAGTAGTATAGGCACTATAAACAATGAGCAGTTCTTC
TRBD1	TRBJ1-2	.	TRBV9	CASSVVETGGYDGYTF	TGTGCCAGCAGCGTAGTTGAGACAGGGGGCTACGATGGCTACACCTTC
.	TRBJ2-1	.	TRBV4-1	CASSHEGSGSYNEQFF	TGCGCCAGCAGCCATGAGGGGAGCGGCTCCTACAATGAGCAGTTCTTC
.	TRBJ2-7	.	TRBV7-6	CASSPMGESYEQYF	TGTGCCAGCAGCCCCATGGGGGAGTCCTACGAGCAGTACTTC
.	TRBJ2-5	.	TRBV11-2	CASSSGRFQETQYF	TGTGCCAGCAGCTCCGGACGGTTCCAAGAGACCCAGTACTTC
.	TRBJ1-1	.	TRBV6-1	CASSILPGGEDMNTEAFF	TGTGCCAGCAGTATTCTACCGGGTGGAGAGGACATGAACACTGAAGCTTTCTTT
TRBD1	TRBJ2-4	once	TRBV18	CASSPDRAVDKNIQYF	TGTGCCAGCTCACCGGACAGGGCTGTGGACAAAAACATTCAGTACTTC
.	TRBJ2-1	.	TRBV27	CASSSGSPYNEQFF	TGTGCCAGCAGTTCCGGGAGCCCCTACAATGAGCAGTTCTTC
.	TRBJ2-7	.	TRBV6-6	CASVGDGSSYEQYF	TGTGCCAGCGTTGGGGACGGGAGCTCCTACGAGCAGTACTTC
.	TRBJ2-7	.	TRBV12-3/TRBV12-4	CASSLGSTEQYF	TGTGCCAGCAGTTTGGGTAGTACCGAGCAGTACTTC